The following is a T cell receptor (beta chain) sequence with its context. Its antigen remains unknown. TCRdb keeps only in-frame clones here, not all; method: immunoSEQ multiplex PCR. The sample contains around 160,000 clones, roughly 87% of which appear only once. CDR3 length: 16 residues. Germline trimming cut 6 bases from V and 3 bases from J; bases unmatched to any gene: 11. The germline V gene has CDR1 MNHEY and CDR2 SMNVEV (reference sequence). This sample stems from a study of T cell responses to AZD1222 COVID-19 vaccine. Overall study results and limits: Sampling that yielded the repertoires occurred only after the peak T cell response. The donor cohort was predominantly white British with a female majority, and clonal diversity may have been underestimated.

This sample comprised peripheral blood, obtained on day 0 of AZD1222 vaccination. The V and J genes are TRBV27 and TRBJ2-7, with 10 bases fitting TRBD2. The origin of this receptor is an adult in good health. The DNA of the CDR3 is TGTGCCAGCAGGGTAGCGGGAGGAGGGCCTTACTACGAGCAGTACTTC. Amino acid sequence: CASRVAGGGPYYEQYF.